The present entry profiles one T cell receptor beta chain with its context. It lacks a known antigen. No much larger clone exists at a distance of one base, and base qualities are not known. The data derive from a study of OX40 agonist ivuxolimab in advanced cancers. Study-level background: Ivuxolimab, which targeted the costimulatory receptor OX40 (CD134), was an agonistic, fully human IgG2 monoclonal antibody. Intravenous ivuxolimab was administered to patients every 2 weeks at six dose levels: 0.01, 0.1, 0.3, 1.5, 3 and 10 mg/kg. Of the roughly 51 patients in dose escalation, about 20 had hepatocellular carcinoma, about 15 had melanoma, 9 had renal cell carcinoma and 9 had head and neck cancer. In the dose-escalation cohort, 70% to 90% of patients were male, and the mean age was roughly 56 years with a range of roughly 20 to 79. Prior anti-PD-1, anti-PD-L1 or anti-CTLA-4 therapy was permitted, and 40% of dose-escalation patients had received checkpoint inhibitors. Three dose-escalation patients achieved partial responses, one with hepatocellular carcinoma and two with cutaneous melanoma. Peripheral TCRbeta sequencing aimed to test whether ivuxolimab altered TCR sequence diversity and caused clonal T-cell expansion. The monotherapy dose-escalation portion (N of about 50 patients) of the phase I ivuxolimab trial is reported in the paper. Summary of the overall study and its limitations: Antigen specificity was not determined for the clonally expanded peripheral T cells. Low levels of normalized T-cell clonal expansion were also shown by some nonresponding patients. At doses from 0.1 to 3.0 mg/kg, clonal expansion was seen in both CD4+ and CD8+ blood T cells between baseline and week 6. Partial responders in the 0.1-3.0 mg/kg groups had among the lowest normalized peripheral clonal expansion, especially among CD8+ T cells. After ivuxolimab, expanded clones were on average more numerous among CD8+ T cells than among CD4+ T cells.

To sequence the TCRbeta CDR3 region, genomic DNA was isolated from the sorted cells. TCRbeta CDR3 regions were sequenced using the immunoSEQ Assay. TCRdb took over this immuneACCESS table, retaining in-frame rearrangements with V and J assigned. Such tables are incomplete; in checked studies, under half of the missing clones stem from an unresolved V gene, and the remainder is unexplained. Across this sample there are around 60,000 clones, with around nine tenths seen only once. Roughly 25% of the sample is held by the ten biggest clonotypes. Patients with a history of autoimmune disease or receiving systemic immunosuppression were excluded from the trial. In every dose cohort, peripheral blood was drawn for TCR sequencing at baseline, cycle 4 day 1, and cycle 7 day 1. The samples were taken from a phase I, first-in-human, multicenter, open-label dose-escalation trial of ivuxolimab. Adults with locally advanced or metastatic head and neck squamous cell, hepatocellular, melanoma or renal cell carcinoma were enrolled in the trial. Before TCR sequencing, CD4+ T cells and CD8+ T cells were sorted from peripheral blood as separate populations.

The germline V gene sets CDR1 to SGHAT and CDR2 to FQNNGV. V is cut back by 4 bases and J by 0 bases, with 4 bases in the junction unmatched. The CDR3 contains 16 residues, cysteine and phenylalanine counted. The kept DNA is CDR3 alone, 48 bases in frame from the first base. The receptor was isolated from an adult with an advanced solid tumor such as melanoma, head and neck, liver or kidney cancer. Material: CD4+ or CD8+ T cells sorted from blood, obtained in a trial of the OX40 agonist ivuxolimab. This chain is built from TRBV11-2 and TRBJ2-3, with TRBD2 identical over 10 junction bases. The CDR3 loop reads CASSSTSGVSTDTQYF. The DNA reads as follows: TGTGCCAGCAGCTCCACTAGCGGGGTTAGCACAGATACGCAGTATTTT.